This entry features one T cell receptor beta chain sequence. What it recognizes is unknown. Germline loops: CDR1 SGHTA, CDR2 FQGNSA. The ends lost 4 bases at V and 4 bases at J; junction bases unmatched: 8. The CDR3 contains 15 residues. This record belongs to a study of cytomegalovirus exposure and HLA in healthy donors. The study, taken as a whole, reports: Three CMV-associated chains proved CMV antigen-specific in vitro.

PCR amplification relied on 60 Vbeta primers (plus 13 Jbeta primers). TCRdb's copy holds only in-frame clones and misses some; the assay was immunoSEQ multiplex PCR. The sample lists more than 90,000 clones; 60% to 80% were seen once. This TCR was recovered from a middle-aged man in good health and CMV-seropositive. Sequenced input: PBMCs. The chain links TRBV7-2 to TRBJ2-7; 9 bases fit TRBD1. CDR3 sequence (DNA): TGTGCCAGCAGCTCAACAGGGGGCGGACATTACGAGCAGTACTTC. Translated, it gives CASSSTGGGHYEQYF. Variable domain in full (rest from reference TRBV7-2 and TRBJ2-7): GAGVSQSPSNKVTEKGKDVELRCDPISGHTALYWYRQSLGQGLEFLIYFQGNSAPDKSGLPSDRFSAERTGGSVSTLTIQRTQQEDSAVYLCASSSTGGGHYEQYFGPGTRLTVT.